The clone carrying this T cell receptor beta chain was seen at least ten times. Its antigen is currently unknown. The sample originates from a study of early T cells in non-severe SARS-CoV-2 infection. Attached unique molecular identifiers marked individual cDNA molecules. TCRdb analysed the 5' RACE reads with MiXCR anew, one entry per CDR3 protein. The sample holds about 77,000 distinct CDR3 sequences; 8.5% to 10% are singletons and the top ten take 4.5% to 5%. General observations from the study: A preference for anti-spike CD8 responses marked VDJdb matching, which missed private and CD4 specificities.

Sequencing input: whole blood. The clonotype originates from an adult who was a healthcare worker with PCR-confirmed SARS-CoV-2 infection or an uninfected control (not recorded which).

The CDR3 sequence is CASSPGTKPSYEQYF. The DNA for the CDR3 is TGTGCCAGCAGCCCGGGGACCAAGCCTTCCTACGAGCAGTACTTC. The chain recombines TRBV5-4 with TRBJ2-7, with D perhaps TRBD1 or TRBD2 (5 bases each). Germline lookup yields CDR1 SGHNT and CDR2 YYREEE (reference sequence). Trimming removed 4 bases at V and 1 base at J, with 15 bases between. This CDR3 spans 15 amino acids.